These T cell receptor beta chains were read from a single sample in a study of blood T cell repertoires in COVID-19. Sequencing was performed with immunoSEQ multiplex PCR; in TCRdb, only in-frame clones are kept and a portion is missing. The table includes some 400,000 clones, more than 75% detected once. Sequencing used peripheral blood. The origin of the receptors is a woman in her thirties with COVID-19, enrolled during active disease. CDR3s leave out the opening cysteine and the closing phenylalanine or tryptophan. Each record gives: V gene, J gene, clone size, CDR3 protein. Only part of the rows carry a size: once, few, many, or a class if the clone is expanded.

v_call: TRBV6-5; j_call: TRBJ1-5; clone_size: NA; cdr3_aa: ASSREEGGNQPQH
v_call: TRBV5-5; j_call: TRBJ2-7; clone_size: NA; cdr3_aa: ASTGSHYEQY
v_call: TRBV30; j_call: TRBJ2-7; clone_size: NA; cdr3_aa: AWSSGGSYEQY
v_call: TRBV2; j_call: TRBJ1-3; clone_size: NA; cdr3_aa: ASKRRQEYKLAAGNTIY
v_call: TRBV10-1; j_call: TRBJ2-1; clone_size: NA; cdr3_aa: ASGRAGGGDNEQF
v_call: TRBV7-2; j_call: TRBJ1-1; clone_size: NA; cdr3_aa: ASSLAGGMNTEAF
v_call: TRBV7-3; j_call: TRBJ2-1; clone_size: NA; cdr3_aa: ASSPSRQVNEQF
v_call: TRBV10-1; j_call: TRBJ2-1; clone_size: NA; cdr3_aa: ASRAANSESSYNEQF
v_call: TRBV18; j_call: TRBJ1-1; clone_size: NA; cdr3_aa: ASSLSGLNTEAF
v_call: TRBV3-1/TRBV3-2; j_call: TRBJ2-7; clone_size: once; cdr3_aa: ASSLGTSGSYEQY
v_call: TRBV30; j_call: TRBJ2-7; clone_size: once; cdr3_aa: ASDRGYEQY
v_call: TRBV7-8; j_call: TRBJ1-6; clone_size: NA; cdr3_aa: ASSFNRGDNSPLH
v_call: TRBV4-1; j_call: TRBJ1-1; clone_size: NA; cdr3_aa: ASSQVHRGNTEAF
v_call: TRBV30; j_call: TRBJ1-5; clone_size: NA; cdr3_aa: AWSVGQGNQPQH
v_call: TRBV28; j_call: TRBJ2-7; clone_size: NA; cdr3_aa: ASSLRLADAPYEQY
v_call: TRBV6-5; j_call: TRBJ2-1; clone_size: few; cdr3_aa: ASSQLAGDYNEQF
v_call: TRBV30; j_call: TRBJ1-3; clone_size: few; cdr3_aa: AWKKQGNTIY
v_call: TRBV3-1/TRBV3-2; j_call: TRBJ2-1; clone_size: NA; cdr3_aa: ATSGAGGGDEQF
v_call: TRBV30; j_call: TRBJ2-7; clone_size: NA; cdr3_aa: AWSVHGLEQY
v_call: TRBV10-3; j_call: TRBJ2-2; clone_size: NA; cdr3_aa: AISAREGGELF
v_call: TRBV7-3; j_call: TRBJ2-2; clone_size: NA; cdr3_aa: ASSLIPAGNTGELF
v_call: TRBV4-1; j_call: TRBJ2-7; clone_size: NA; cdr3_aa: ASSQVQGPSSYEQY
v_call: TRBV6-5; j_call: TRBJ1-1; clone_size: NA; cdr3_aa: ASSRGTTEAF
v_call: TRBV29-1; j_call: TRBJ2-1; clone_size: NA; cdr3_aa: SLGLAANEQF
v_call: TRBV7-3; j_call: TRBJ2-7; clone_size: NA; cdr3_aa: ASSFTSGGPYEQY
v_call: TRBV28; j_call: TRBJ1-2; clone_size: once; cdr3_aa: ASSFGGSGGYT